The rows below give T cell receptor beta chains drawn from one sample of a study of a mutant IDH1 vaccine in newly diagnosed glioma. This table comes from immunoSEQ multiplex PCR, and its TCRdb copy is limited to in-frame clones, with some not included. The sample has tens of thousands of clones; 80% to 90% are singletons. These receptors are not linked to any known antigen. The material sequenced was PBMCs, taken from a glioma patient whose treatment included an IDH1 peptide vaccine. Every receptor here comes from a man aged 40-49 years with glioma. Both conserved end residues are part of each CDR3. Expanded clones are given a class, and other clones once, few, many or no size at all.

NA	TRBJ1-4	TRBV5-1	CASSLGPGEGGNEKLFF
NA	TRBJ2-1	TRBV29-1	CSVAVTLAGVGDEQFF
NA	TRBJ1-1	TRBV6-1	CASAQIMDTEAFF
NA	TRBJ2-2	TRBV11-3	CASSLVEGTGELFF
NA	TRBJ2-1	TRBV30	CAWGAGTSSYNEQFF
NA	TRBJ2-5	TRBV7-8	CASRGTGQMWTQYF
NA	TRBJ1-3	TRBV6-1	CASRPDRGSGNTIYF
NA	TRBJ2-2	TRBV7-7	CASSLVTGEFDLTGELFF
NA	TRBJ2-7	TRBV19	CASSAGPGQGPWNEQYF
NA	TRBJ2-1	TRBV28	CASSALLGQFF
NA	TRBJ2-5	TRBV28	CASSSPGVGETQYF
NA	TRBJ2-7	TRBV5-4	CASSLGSRVRNEQYF
many	TRBJ2-7	TRBV4-3	CASSQTRTGHEQYF
NA	TRBJ2-1	TRBV5-4	CASSLAVYNEQFF
few	TRBJ1-5	TRBV6-5	CASSYTRGREPQHF
once	TRBJ1-2	TRBV7-2	CASSLGTGGESYTF
NA	TRBJ2-5	TRBV4-3	CASSRRASGGAGGETQYF
few	TRBJ1-5	TRBV18	CASSPEVPRSNQPQHF
NA	TRBJ1-2	TRBV6-5	CASSYGQGLPNGYTF
NA	TRBJ2-5	TRBV2	CASGQGVREQYF
few	TRBJ2-1	TRBV15	CATSRPTRAYNEQFF
NA	TRBJ2-7	TRBV7-9	CASSLLDRAYEQYF
NA	TRBJ2-5	TRBV11-2	CASSPGQHKETQYF
NA	TRBJ1-2	TRBV7-9	CASSLVSQANYGYTF
NA	TRBJ2-5	TRBV7-2	CASSFRTGSETQYF
NA	TRBJ2-7	TRBV19	CASSTPDTYEQYF
NA	TRBJ1-1	TRBV5-6	CASSANAGDLNTEAFF
NA	TRBJ2-7	TRBV7-6	CASSRGRDEQYF
NA	TRBJ1-2	TRBV5-6	CASSLVPGADGYTF
NA	TRBJ2-1	TRBV10-3	CAVTGTPDNEQFF
NA	TRBJ2-7	TRBV13	CASSSRVYEQYF
NA	TRBJ2-3	TRBV13	CASSSLESGGYTDTQYF
NA	TRBJ2-3	TRBV7-9	CASSFSHASTDTQYF
NA	TRBJ2-3	TRBV23-1	CASSRQGLAGTDTQYF
NA	TRBJ1-6	TRBV5-6	CASSWGQGSSYNSPLHF
few	TRBJ2-5	TRBV5-1	CASSLEGGRASSKTQYF
NA	TRBJ2-2	TRBV7-3	CASSPSGVSTGELFF
NA	TRBJ2-4	TRBV6-5	CASSYGGTGAENIQYF
NA	TRBJ2-3	TRBV5-4	CASSSGLASTDTQYF
NA	TRBJ2-2	TRBV5-4	CASSPGTPGNTGELFF
NA	TRBJ2-7	TRBV18	CASSPRGLAGGYEQYF
NA	TRBJ2-5	TRBV10-3	CAITAVRAGEQYF
NA	TRBJ2-5	TRBV7-6	CASNQGGAGETQYF
NA	TRBJ1-2	TRBV4-3	CASSQDSVSHYGYTF
NA	TRBJ1-2	TRBV6-6	CASSPGDGYTF
NA	TRBJ2-6	TRBV25-1	CASSVHGTGANVLTF
NA	TRBJ1-1	TRBV28	CASLSMNTEAFF
NA	TRBJ2-3	TRBV6-5	CASSYRLAGDTQYF
NA	TRBJ2-7	TRBV27	CASSLSQGVYEQYF